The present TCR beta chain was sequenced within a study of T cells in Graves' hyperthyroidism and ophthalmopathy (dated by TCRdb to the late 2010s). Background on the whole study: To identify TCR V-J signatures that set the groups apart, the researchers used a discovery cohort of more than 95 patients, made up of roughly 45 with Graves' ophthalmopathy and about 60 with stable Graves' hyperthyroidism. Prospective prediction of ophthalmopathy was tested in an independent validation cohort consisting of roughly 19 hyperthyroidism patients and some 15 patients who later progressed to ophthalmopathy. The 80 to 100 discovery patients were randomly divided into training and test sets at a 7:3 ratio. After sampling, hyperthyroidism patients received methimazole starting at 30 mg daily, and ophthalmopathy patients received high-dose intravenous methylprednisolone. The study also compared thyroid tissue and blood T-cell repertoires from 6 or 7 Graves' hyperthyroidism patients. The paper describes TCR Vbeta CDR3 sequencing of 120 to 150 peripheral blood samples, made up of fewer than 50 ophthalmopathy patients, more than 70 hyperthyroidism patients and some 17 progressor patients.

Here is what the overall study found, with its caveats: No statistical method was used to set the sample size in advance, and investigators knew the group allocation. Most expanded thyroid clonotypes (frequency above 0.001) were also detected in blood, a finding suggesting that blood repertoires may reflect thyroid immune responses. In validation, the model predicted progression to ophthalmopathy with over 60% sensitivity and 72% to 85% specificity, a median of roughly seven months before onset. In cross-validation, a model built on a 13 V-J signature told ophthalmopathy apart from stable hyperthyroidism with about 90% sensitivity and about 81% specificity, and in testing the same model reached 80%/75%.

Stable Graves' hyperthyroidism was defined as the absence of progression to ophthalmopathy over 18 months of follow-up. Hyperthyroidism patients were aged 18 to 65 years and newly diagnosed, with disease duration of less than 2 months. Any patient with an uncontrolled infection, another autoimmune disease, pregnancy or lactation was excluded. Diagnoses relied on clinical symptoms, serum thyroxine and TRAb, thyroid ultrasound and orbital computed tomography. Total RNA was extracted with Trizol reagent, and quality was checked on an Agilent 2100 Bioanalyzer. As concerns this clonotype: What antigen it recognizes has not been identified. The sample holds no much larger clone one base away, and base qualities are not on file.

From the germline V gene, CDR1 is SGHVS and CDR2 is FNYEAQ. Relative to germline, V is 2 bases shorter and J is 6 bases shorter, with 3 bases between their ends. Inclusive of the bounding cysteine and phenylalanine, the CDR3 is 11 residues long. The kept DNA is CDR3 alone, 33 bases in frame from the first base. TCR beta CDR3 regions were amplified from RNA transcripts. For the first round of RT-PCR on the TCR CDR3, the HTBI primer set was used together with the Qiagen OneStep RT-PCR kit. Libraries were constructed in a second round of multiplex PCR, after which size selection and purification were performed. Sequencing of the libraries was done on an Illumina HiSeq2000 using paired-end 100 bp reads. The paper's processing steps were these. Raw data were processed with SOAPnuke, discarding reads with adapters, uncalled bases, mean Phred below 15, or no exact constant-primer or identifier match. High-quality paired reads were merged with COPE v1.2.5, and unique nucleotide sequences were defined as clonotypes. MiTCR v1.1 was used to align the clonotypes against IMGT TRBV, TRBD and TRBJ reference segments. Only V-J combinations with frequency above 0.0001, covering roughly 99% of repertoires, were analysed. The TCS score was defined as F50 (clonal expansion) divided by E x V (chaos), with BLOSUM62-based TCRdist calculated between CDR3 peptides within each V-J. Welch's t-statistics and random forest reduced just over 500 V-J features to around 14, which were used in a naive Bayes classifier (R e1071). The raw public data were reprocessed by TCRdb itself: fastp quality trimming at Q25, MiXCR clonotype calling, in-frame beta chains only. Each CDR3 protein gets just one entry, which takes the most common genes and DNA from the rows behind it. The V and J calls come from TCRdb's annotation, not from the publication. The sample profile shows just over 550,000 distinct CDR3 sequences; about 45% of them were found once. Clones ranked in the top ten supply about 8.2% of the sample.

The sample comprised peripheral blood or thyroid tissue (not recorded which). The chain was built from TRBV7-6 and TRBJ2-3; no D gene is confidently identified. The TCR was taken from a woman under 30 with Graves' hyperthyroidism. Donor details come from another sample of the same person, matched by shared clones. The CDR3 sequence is CASSLSDTQYF. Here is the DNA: TGTGCCAGCAGCTTATCTGATACGCAGTATTTT.